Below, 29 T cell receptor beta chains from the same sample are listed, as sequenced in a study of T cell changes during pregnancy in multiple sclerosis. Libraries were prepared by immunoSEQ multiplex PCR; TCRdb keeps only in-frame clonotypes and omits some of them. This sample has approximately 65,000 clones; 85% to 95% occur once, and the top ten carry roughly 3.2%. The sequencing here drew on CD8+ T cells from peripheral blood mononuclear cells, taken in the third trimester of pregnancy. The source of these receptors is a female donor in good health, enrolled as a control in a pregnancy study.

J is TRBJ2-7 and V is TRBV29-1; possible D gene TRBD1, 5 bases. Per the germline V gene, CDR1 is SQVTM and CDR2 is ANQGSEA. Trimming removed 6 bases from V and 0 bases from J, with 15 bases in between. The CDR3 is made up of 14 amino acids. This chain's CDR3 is CSVTGLSSSYEQYF. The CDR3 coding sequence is TGCAGCGTAACAGGCCTTTCCAGCTCCTACGAGCAGTACTTC.

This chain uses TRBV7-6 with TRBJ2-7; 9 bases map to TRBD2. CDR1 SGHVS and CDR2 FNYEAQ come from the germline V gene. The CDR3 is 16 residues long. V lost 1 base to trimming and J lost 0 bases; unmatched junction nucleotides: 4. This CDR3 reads CASSLGNSGSSYEQYF. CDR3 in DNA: TGTGCCAGCAGCTTAGGTAATAGCGGGAGCTCCTACGAGCAGTACTTC.

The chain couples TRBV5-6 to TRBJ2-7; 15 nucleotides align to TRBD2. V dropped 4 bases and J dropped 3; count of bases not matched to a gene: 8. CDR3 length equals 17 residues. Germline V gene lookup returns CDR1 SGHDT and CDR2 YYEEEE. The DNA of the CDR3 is TGTGCCAGCAGCGCGCGGGGACTAGCGGGGGGAGACTACGAGCAGTACTTC. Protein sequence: CASSARGLAGGDYEQYF.

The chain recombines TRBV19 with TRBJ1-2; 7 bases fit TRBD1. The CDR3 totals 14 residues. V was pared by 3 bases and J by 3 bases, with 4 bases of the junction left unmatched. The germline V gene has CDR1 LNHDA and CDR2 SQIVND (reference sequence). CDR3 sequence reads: CASSIPGTDYGYTF. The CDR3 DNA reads TGTGCCAGTAGTATCCCCGGGACAGACTATGGCTACACCTTC. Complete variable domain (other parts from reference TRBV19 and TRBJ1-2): DGGITQSPKYLFRKEGQNVTLSCEQNLNHDAMYWYRQDPGQGLRLIYYSQIVNDFQKGDIAEGYSVSREKKESFPLTVTSAQKNPTAFYLCASSIPGTDYGYTFGSGTRLTVV.

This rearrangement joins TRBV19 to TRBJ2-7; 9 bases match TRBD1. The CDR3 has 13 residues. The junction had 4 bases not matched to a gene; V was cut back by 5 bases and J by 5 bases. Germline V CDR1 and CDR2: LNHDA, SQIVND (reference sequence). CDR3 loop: CASSPGTGNEQYF. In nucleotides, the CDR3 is TGTGCCAGTAGTCCGGGGACAGGGAACGAGCAGTACTTC.

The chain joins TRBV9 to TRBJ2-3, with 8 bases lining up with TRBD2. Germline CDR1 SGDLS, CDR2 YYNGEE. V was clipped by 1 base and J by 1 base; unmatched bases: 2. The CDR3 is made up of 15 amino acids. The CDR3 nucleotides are TGTGCCAGCAGCGTATGGCGGGGGGGCACAGATACGCAGTATTTT. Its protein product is CASSVWRGGTDTQYF.

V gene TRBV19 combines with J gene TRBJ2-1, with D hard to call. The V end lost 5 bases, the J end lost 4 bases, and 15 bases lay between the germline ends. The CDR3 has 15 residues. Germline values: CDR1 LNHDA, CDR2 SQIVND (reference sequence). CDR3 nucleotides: TGTGCCAGTAGTGTTGACATAACCAGTTACAATGAGCAGTTCTTC. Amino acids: CASSVDITSYNEQFF.

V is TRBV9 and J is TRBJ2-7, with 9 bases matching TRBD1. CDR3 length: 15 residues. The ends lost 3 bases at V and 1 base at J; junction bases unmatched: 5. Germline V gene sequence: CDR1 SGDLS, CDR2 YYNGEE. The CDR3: CASSEGQGVSYEQYF. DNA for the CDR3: TGTGCCAGCAGCGAGGGACAGGGAGTTTCCTACGAGCAGTACTTC.

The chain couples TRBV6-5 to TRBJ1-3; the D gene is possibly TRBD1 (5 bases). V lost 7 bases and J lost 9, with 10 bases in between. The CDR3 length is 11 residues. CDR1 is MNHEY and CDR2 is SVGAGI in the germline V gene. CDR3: CASIGGSTIYF. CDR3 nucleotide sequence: TGTGCCAGCATTGGGGGGAGCACCATATATTTT.

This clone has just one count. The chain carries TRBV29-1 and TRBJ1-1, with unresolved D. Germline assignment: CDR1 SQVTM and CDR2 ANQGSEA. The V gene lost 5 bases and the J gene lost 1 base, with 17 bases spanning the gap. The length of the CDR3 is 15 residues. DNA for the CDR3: TGCAGCGTTTCCCTCTGGGCTGGAGGGAACACTGAAGCTTTCTTT. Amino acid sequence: CSVSLWAGGNTEAFF.

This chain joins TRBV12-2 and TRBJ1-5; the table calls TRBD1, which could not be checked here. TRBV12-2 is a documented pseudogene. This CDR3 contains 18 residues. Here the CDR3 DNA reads TGTGCAAGTCGCTTAATAGAAGGTAGGGACAGGGGTTATCAGCCCCAGCATTTT. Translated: CASRLIEGRDRGYQPQHF.

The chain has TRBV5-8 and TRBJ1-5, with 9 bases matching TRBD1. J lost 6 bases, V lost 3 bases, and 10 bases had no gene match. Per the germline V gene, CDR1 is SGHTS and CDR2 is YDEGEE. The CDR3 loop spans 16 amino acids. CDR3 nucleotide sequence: TGTGCCAGCAGCTCCAACCGGGACAGGGTCGGTCAGCCCCAGCATTTT. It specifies CASSSNRDRVGQPQHF.

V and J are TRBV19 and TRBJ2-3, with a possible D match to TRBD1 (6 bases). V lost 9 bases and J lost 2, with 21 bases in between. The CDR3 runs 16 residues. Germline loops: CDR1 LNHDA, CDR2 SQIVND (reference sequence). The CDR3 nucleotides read TGTGCCAGCCGGACTTGGACAGAAGGAGTCACAGATACGCAGTATTTT. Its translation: CASRTWTEGVTDTQYF. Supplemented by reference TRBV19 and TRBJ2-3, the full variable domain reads DGGITQSPKYLFRKEGQNVTLSCEQNLNHDAMYWYRQDPGQGLRLIYYSQIVNDFQKGDIAEGYSVSREKKESFPLTVTSAQKNPTAFYLCASRTWTEGVTDTQYFGPGTRLTVL.

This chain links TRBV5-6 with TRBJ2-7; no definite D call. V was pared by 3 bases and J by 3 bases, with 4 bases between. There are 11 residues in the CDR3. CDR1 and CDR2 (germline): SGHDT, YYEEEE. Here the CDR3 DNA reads TGTGCCAGCAGCTCAGACTACGAGCAGTACTTC. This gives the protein CASSSDYEQYF.

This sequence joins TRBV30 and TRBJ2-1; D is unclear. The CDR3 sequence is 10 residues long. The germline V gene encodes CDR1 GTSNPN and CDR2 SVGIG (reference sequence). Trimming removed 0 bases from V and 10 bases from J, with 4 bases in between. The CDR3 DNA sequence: TGTGCCTGGAGTGTACTAGAGCAGTTCTTC. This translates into CAWSVLEQFF.

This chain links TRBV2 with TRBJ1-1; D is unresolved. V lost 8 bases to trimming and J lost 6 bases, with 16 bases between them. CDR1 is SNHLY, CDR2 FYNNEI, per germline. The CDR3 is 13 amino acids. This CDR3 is CASDGLLEAEAFF. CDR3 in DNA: TGTGCCAGCGACGGACTACTTGAGGCTGAAGCTTTCTTT.

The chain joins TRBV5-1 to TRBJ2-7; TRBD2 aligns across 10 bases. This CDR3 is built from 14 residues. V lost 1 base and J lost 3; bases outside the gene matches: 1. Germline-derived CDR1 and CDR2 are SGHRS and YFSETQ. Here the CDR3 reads CASSLTSGDYEQYF. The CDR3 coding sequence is TGCGCCAGCAGCTTGACTAGCGGGGACTACGAGCAGTACTTC.

CDR3 protein: CASSQHQGREQYF. The CDR3 DNA sequence: TGCGCCAGCAGCCAGCACCAGGGGCGTGAGCAGTACTTC. V gene TRBV4-3 combines with J gene TRBJ2-7; D is perhaps TRBD1 (6 bases). Germline CDR1 reads LGHNA; CDR2 reads YSLEER. The length of the CDR3 is 13 residues. V lost 3 bases, J lost 7 bases, and 13 bases lay in between.

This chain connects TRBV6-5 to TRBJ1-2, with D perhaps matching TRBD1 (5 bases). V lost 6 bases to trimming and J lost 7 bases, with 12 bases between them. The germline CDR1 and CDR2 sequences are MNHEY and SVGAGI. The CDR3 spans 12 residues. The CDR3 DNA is TGTGCCAGCAGCCTCGACAGTTTTGGCTACACCTTC. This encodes CASSLDSFGYTF.

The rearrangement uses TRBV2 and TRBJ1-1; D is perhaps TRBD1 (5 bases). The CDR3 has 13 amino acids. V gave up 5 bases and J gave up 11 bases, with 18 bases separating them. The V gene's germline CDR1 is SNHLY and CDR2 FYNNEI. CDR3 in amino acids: CASSIGAPVVAFF. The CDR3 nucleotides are TGTGCCAGCAGTATAGGGGCGCCAGTCGTGGCTTTCTTT.

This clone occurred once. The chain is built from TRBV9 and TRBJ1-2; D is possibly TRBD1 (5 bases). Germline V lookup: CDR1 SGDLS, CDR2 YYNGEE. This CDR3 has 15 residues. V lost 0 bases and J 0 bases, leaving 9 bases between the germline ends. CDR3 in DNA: TGTGCCAGCAGCGTAGTATCGGGGGCTAACTATGGCTACACCTTC. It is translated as CASSVVSGANYGYTF. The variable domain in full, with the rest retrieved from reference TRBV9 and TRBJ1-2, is DSGVTQTPKHLITATGQRVTLRCSPRSGDLSVYWYQQSLDQGLQFLIQYYNGEERAKGNILERFSAQQFPDLHSELNLSSLELGDSALYFCASSVVSGANYGYTFGSGTRLTVV.

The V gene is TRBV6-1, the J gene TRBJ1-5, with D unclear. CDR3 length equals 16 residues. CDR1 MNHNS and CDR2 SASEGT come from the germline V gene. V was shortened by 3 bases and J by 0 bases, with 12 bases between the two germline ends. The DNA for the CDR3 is TGTGCCAGCAGTGATTTACAGTTTGATAGCAATCAGCCCCAGCATTTT. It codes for CASSDLQFDSNQPQHF.

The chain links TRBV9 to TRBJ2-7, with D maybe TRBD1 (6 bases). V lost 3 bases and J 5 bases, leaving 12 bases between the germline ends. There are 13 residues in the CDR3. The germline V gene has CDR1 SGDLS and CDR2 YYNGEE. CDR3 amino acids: CASSALQGDEQYF. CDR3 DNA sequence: TGTGCCAGCAGCGCACTACAGGGCGACGAGCAGTACTTC.

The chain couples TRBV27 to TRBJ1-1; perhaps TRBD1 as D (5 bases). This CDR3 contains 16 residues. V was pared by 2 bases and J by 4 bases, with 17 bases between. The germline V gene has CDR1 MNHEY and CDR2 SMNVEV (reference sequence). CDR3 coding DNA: TGTGCCAGCAGTTTAAGGGTTTGGGGCCCCGGCACTGAAGCTTTCTTT. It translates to CASSLRVWGPGTEAFF.

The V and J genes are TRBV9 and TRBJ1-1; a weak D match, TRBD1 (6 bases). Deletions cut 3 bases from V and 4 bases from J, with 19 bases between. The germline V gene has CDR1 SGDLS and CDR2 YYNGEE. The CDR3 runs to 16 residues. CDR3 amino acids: CASSGNKNREGTEAFF. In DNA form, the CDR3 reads TGTGCCAGCAGCGGAAATAAGAACAGGGAGGGCACTGAAGCTTTCTTT. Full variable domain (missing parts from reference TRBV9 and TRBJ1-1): DSGVTQTPKHLITATGQRVTLRCSPRSGDLSVYWYQQSLDQGLQFLIQYYNGEERAKGNILERFSAQQFPDLHSELNLSSLELGDSALYFCASSGNKNREGTEAFFGQGTRLTVV.

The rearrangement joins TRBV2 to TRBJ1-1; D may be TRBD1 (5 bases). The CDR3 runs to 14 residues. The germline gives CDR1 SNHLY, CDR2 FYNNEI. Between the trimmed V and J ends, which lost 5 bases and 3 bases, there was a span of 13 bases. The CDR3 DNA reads TGTGCCAGCAGTTATCCAGACAGCTACACTGAAGCTTTCTTT. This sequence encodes CASSYPDSYTEAFF.

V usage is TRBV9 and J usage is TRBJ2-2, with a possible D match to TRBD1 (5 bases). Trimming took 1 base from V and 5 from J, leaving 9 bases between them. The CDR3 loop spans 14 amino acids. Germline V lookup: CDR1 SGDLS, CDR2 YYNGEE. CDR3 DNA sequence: TGTGCCAGCAGCGTACCAGGACAAACCGGGGAGCTGTTTTTT. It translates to CASSVPGQTGELFF. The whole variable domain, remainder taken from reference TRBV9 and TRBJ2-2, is DSGVTQTPKHLITATGQRVTLRCSPRSGDLSVYWYQQSLDQGLQFLIQYYNGEERAKGNILERFSAQQFPDLHSELNLSSLELGDSALYFCASSVPGQTGELFFGEGSRLTVL.

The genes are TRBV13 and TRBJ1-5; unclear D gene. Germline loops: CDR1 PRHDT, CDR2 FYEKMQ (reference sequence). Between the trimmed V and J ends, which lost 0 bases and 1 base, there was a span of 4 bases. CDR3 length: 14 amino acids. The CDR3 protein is CASSLGLSNQPQHF. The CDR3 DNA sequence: TGTGCCAGCAGCTTAGGCCTGAGCAATCAGCCCCAGCATTTT.

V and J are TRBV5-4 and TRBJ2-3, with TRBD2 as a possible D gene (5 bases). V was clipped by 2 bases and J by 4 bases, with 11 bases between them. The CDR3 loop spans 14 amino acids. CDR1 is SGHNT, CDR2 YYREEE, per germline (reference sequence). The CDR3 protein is CASSFSQLADTQYF. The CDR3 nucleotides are TGTGCCAGCAGCTTTTCCCAACTAGCAGATACGCAGTATTTT.